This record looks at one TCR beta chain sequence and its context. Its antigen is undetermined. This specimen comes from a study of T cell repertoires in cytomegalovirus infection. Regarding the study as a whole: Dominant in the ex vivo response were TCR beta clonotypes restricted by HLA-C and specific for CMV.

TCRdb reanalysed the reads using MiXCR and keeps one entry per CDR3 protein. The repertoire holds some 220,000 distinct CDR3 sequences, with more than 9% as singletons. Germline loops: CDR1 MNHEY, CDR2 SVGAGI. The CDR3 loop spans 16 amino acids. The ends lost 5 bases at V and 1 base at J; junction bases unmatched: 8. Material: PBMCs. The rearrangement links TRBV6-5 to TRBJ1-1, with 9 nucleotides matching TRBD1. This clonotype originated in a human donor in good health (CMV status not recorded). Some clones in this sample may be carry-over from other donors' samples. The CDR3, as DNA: TGTGCCAGCAGTGGCGCACAGGGGGCGTCGAACACTGAAGCTTTCTTT. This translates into CASSGAQGASNTEAFF.